These 26 T cell receptor beta chains were all obtained from the same sample, sequenced in a study of vaccination effects on CD4 cells after COVID-19. These receptors' antigens are unknown. Antigen-specific CD4+ T cell clonotypes were called by their expansion after viral peptide-pool culture in ViraFEST. When less than 13 days of culture had elapsed, CD4+ T cells were isolated. Vaccine recipients lacked prior SARS-CoV-2 infection and had negative nucleocapsid antibodies. Clones were read by immunoSEQ multiplex PCR, and TCRdb kept only the in-frame ones, dropping some. This table has over 60,000 clones, 70% to 80% appearing once. The sequencing here drew on CD4+ T cells from PBMCs cultured with HCoV-NL63 spike peptides, taken before COVID-19 vaccination. Source of these receptors: a human donor who received a COVID-19 vaccine.

The rearrangement links TRBV7-2 to TRBJ2-3; D is unresolved. Germline assignment: CDR1 SGHTA and CDR2 FQGNSA. The CDR3 sequence is 13 residues long. With 1 base removed from V and 3 bases from J, the gap between germline ends came to 5 bases. The DNA for the CDR3 is TGTGCCAGCAGCTTAGGGGCTACAGATACGCAGTATTTT. It codes for CASSLGATDTQYF. Supplemented by reference TRBV7-2 and TRBJ2-3, the full variable domain reads GAGVSQSPSNKVTEKGKDVELRCDPISGHTALYWYRQSLGQGLEFLIYFQGNSAPDKSGLPSDRFSAERTGGSVSTLTIQRTQQEDSAVYLCASSLGATDTQYFGPGTRLTVL.

Only a few counts were recorded for this clone. The rearrangement links TRBV18 to TRBJ1-5; D unclear. The V and J ends lost 1 base and 0 bases respectively, with 7 bases between them. Germline V gives CDR1 KGHSH, CDR2 LQKENI. This CDR3 contains 15 residues. CDR3 sequence reads: CASSPQGYSNQPQHF. DNA for the CDR3: TGTGCCAGCTCACCACAGGGATATAGCAATCAGCCCCAGCATTTT.

The chain has TRBV10-3 and TRBJ2-7; no reliable D call. Germline V gene data show CDR1 as ENHRY and CDR2 as SYGVKD. The CDR3 sequence is 14 residues long. V lost 0 bases and J 3 bases, leaving 9 bases between the germline ends. CDR3 DNA: TGTGCCATCAGTGAGTCTTATCCTAACTACGAGCAGTACGTC. This codes for CAISESYPNYEQYV.

This chain joins TRBV30 and TRBJ1-2, with D maybe TRBD1 (6 bases). The length of the CDR3 is 12 residues. CDR1 is GTSNPN, CDR2 SVGIG, per germline (reference sequence). DNA of the CDR3: TGTGTTTTGTGGGAGGGGGGCTATGGCTACACCTTC. Its translation is CVLWEGGYGYTF.

The chain has TRBV2 and TRBJ1-2; D may be TRBD1 (5 bases). The CDR3 totals 16 residues. Germline V CDR1 and CDR2: SNHLY, FYNNEI. V was trimmed by 5 bases and J by 6 bases, leaving 22 bases between them. The CDR3 region is CASSTQGLAKGDGYTF. In DNA, the CDR3 is TGTGCCAGCAGTACCCAGGGACTCGCGAAAGGCGATGGCTACACCTTC.

The chain has TRBV18 and TRBJ1-2, with TRBD1 as a possible D gene (6 bases). CDR1 is KGHSH and CDR2 is LQKENI in the germline V gene. The CDR3 runs to 16 residues. V was cut by 4 bases and J by 2 bases, with 17 bases left in between. CDR3 loop: CASSQQGGEWNYGYTF. The DNA of the CDR3 is TGTGCCAGCTCACAACAGGGCGGTGAGTGGAACTATGGCTACACCTTC.

The rearrangement links TRBV19 to TRBJ1-2; 9 positions agree with TRBD1. Germline trimming cut 7 bases from V and 5 bases from J; bases unmatched to any gene: 14. This CDR3 has 16 amino acids. Germline loops: CDR1 LNHDA, CDR2 SQIVND (reference sequence). The CDR3 sequence: CASNPTGTGNAYGYTF. Written as DNA, the CDR3 is TGTGCCAGTAACCCAACTGGGACAGGGAACGCTTATGGCTACACCTTC.

The V call is TRBV7-6, the J call TRBJ1-2; 11 bases agree with TRBD1. Germline CDR1 SGHVS, CDR2 FNYEAQ. The CDR3 extends over 15 amino acids. Germline trimming cut 5 bases from V and 1 base from J; bases unmatched to any gene: 3. Here the CDR3 reads CASSLGQGGNYGYTF. CDR3 sequence (DNA): TGTGCCAGCAGCCTGGGACAGGGGGGTAACTATGGCTACACCTTC.

V usage is TRBV6-5 and J usage is TRBJ2-7; 8 bases agree with TRBD2. J lost 0 bases, V lost 6 bases, and 4 bases had no gene match. Per germline, CDR1 MNHEY and CDR2 SVGAGI. The CDR3 extends over 14 amino acids. DNA for the CDR3: TGTGCCAGCAGCGTAGCGGGGAGCTCCTACGAGCAGTACGTC. Encoded protein: CASSVAGSSYEQYV.

This chain joins TRBV11-2 and TRBJ1-5; no clear D gene. The CDR3 runs 15 residues. Germline V gene data show CDR1 as SGHAT and CDR2 as FQNNGV. The V end was cut by 1 base, the J end by 3 bases, with 10 bases between. As DNA, the CDR3 is TGTGCCAGCAGCTTAGGGATTAATAACAATCAGCCCCAGCATTTT. Translation gives CASSLGINNNQPQHF.

The rearrangement links TRBV6-5 to TRBJ2-7; D ambiguous. The CDR3 has 12 residues. Germline values: CDR1 MNHEY, CDR2 SVGAGI. V gave up 6 bases and J gave up 1 base, with 7 bases separating them. The CDR3 loop is CASSMESYEQYV. The CDR3 bases are TGTGCCAGCAGCATGGAGTCCTACGAGCAGTACGTC.

This clone was counted a few times. V and J are TRBV10-3 and TRBJ1-2; D remains unclear. The germline CDR1 and CDR2 sequences are ENHRY and SYGVKD. The CDR3 extends over 15 amino acids. The V end was cut by 2 bases, the J end by 5 bases, with 15 bases between. CDR3 DNA sequence: TGTGCCATCAGTGAGAGGCAGCCCTCCCCGTATGGCTACACCTTC. It codes for CAISERQPSPYGYTF.

This clone is a singleton in its sample. The V and J genes are TRBV7-8 and TRBJ2-7; D uncertain. V lost 2 bases to trimming and J lost 4 bases, with 9 bases between them. This CDR3 comprises 13 residues. Looked up from germline, CDR1 is SGHVS and CDR2 is FQNEAQ. The CDR3: CASSLIESYEQYV. CDR3 in DNA: TGTGCCAGCAGCTTAATAGAGAGTTACGAGCAGTACGTC.

The V call is TRBV19, the J call TRBJ2-6, with D perhaps matching TRBD2 (6 bases). Germline V gene sequence: CDR1 LNHDA, CDR2 SQIVND (reference sequence). Trimming removed 4 bases from V and 5 bases from J, with 12 bases in between. The CDR3 runs to 15 residues. The CDR3 DNA reads TGTGCCAGTAGTAGGCCGGGGGTCTGGGCCAACGTCCTGACTTTC. Translation: CASSRPGVWANVLTF.

In its sample, this clone was seen a few times. This chain links TRBV18 with TRBJ2-3; D is perhaps TRBD1 (6 bases). The CDR3 runs 15 residues. Looked up from germline, CDR1 is KGHSH and CDR2 is LQKENI. The ends were cut back, 6 bases at V and 3 bases at J, with 16 bases in the middle. This CDR3 is CASSHNRAKTDTQYF. The CDR3 region has the DNA TGTGCCAGCTCCCACAACAGGGCAAAAACAGATACGCAGTATTTT.

The chain joins TRBV7-8 to TRBJ1-6; TRBD1 matches 7 bases. The CDR3 length is 16 residues. Germline CDR1 SGHVS, CDR2 FQNEAQ. V was pared by 2 bases and J by 4 bases, with 5 bases of the junction left unmatched. CDR3 DNA: TGTGCCAGCAGCTTAAGGGAGGGGGCGTATAATTCACCCCTCCACTTT. This encodes CASSLREGAYNSPLHF.

This chain uses TRBV5-1 with TRBJ1-3; D perhaps matches TRBD1 (5 bases). The V gene's germline CDR1 is SGHRS and CDR2 YFSETQ. This CDR3 comprises 13 residues. V lost 0 bases to trimming and J lost 7 bases, with 8 bases between them. As DNA, the CDR3 is TGCGCCAGCAGCTTGGGAGGGGAGAACACCATATATTTT. It is translated as CASSLGGENTIYF.

The V call is TRBV7-3, the J call TRBJ1-1, with 7 nucleotides matching TRBD1. The CDR3 extends over 17 amino acids. V was pared by 2 bases and J by 6 bases, with 15 bases of the junction left unmatched. Looked up from germline, CDR1 is SGHTA and CDR2 is FQGTGA. This CDR3 reads CASSLGEGAWGSAEAFF. In nucleotides, the CDR3 is TGTGCCAGCAGCTTAGGCGAGGGGGCCTGGGGTAGCGCTGAAGCTTTCTTT.

The chain couples TRBV12-3 or TRBV12-4 to TRBJ2-3; D not resolved. The CDR3 length is 13 residues. Trimming left V 1 base short and J 4 bases short, with 6 bases between. Here the CDR3 reads CASSLETADTQYF. In DNA form, the CDR3 reads TGTGCCAGCAGTTTAGAAACGGCAGATACGCAGTATTTT.

The chain uses TRBV5-1 and TRBJ2-3; D is ambiguous. The CDR3 totals 13 residues. The ends were cut back, 6 bases at V and 5 bases at J, with 13 bases in the middle. Per germline, CDR1 SGHRS and CDR2 YFSETQ. The CDR3 nucleotides read TGCGCCAGCACTGACGGACCGCGAGATACGCAGTATTTT. This sequence encodes CASTDGPRDTQYF.

This clone was detected a few times. This rearrangement joins TRBV10-3 to TRBJ2-1; no clear D. The CDR3 loop spans 15 amino acids. Germline values: CDR1 ENHRY, CDR2 SYGVKD. Trimming took off 1 base at V and 10 bases at J, with 17 bases between the two ends. CDR3 sequence reads: CAISEYGSGEEEQFF. DNA for the CDR3: TGTGCCATCAGTGAGTACGGCAGTGGTGAGGAGGAGCAGTTCTTC.

The chain couples TRBV6-6 to TRBJ1-3; tentatively, D is TRBD1 (5 bases). Germline V gene data show CDR1 as MNHNY and CDR2 as SVGAGI (reference sequence). The CDR3 is 13 residues long. The CDR3 region has the DNA TGTGCTTCTTCCCTCAGGGAGTCAAACACCATATATTTT. Encoded protein: CASSLRESNTIYF.

There are a few counts of this clone. This CDR3 reads CASSPRRQGKLFF. The CDR3, as DNA: TGTGCCAGCAGCCCGCGTAGGCAGGGAAAACTGTTTTTT. This chain uses TRBV9 with TRBJ1-4; D may be TRBD1 (5 bases). This CDR3 is built from 13 residues. V was pared by 4 bases and J by 10 bases, with 14 bases between. The germline CDR1 and CDR2 sequences are SGDLS and YYNGEE.

This chain joins TRBV24-1 and TRBJ2-1; TRBD1 agrees at 7 bases. After removal of 7 bases from V and 4 bases from J, the junction contained 6 bases not matched to a gene. Germline CDR1 KGHDR, CDR2 SFDVKD. The length of the CDR3 is 14 residues. The CDR3 here is CATRSGTAYNEQFF. In DNA, the CDR3 is TGTGCCACCAGGTCCGGGACAGCATACAATGAGCAGTTCTTC.

The chain joins TRBV7-8 to TRBJ2-1; a weak D match, TRBD2 (7 bases). Germline loops: CDR1 SGHVS, CDR2 FQNEAQ. V was cut by 2 bases and J by 4 bases, with 12 bases left in between. The CDR3 spans 15 residues. The CDR3 nucleotides read TGTGCCAGCAGCTTAAGGGGGGGGGCTTACAATGAGCAGTTCTTC. The encoded protein is CASSLRGGAYNEQFF.

This clone counts as medium-sized (0.01 to 0.1%). In the same sample, other DNA sequences code for this CDR3. The DNA for the CDR3 is TGTGCCAGCAGCTTAGGGAACGGATATGGCTACACCTTC. Translating it yields CASSLGNGYGYTF. The chain combines TRBV7-9 with TRBJ1-2, with D unresolved. This CDR3 has 13 residues. Looked up from germline, CDR1 is SEHNR and CDR2 is FQNEAQ (reference sequence). V gave up 1 base and J gave up 5 bases, with 8 bases separating them.